A selection of T cell receptor beta chains follows, all from one sample in a study of technical replicates of blood from a few donors. Here immunoSEQ multiplex PCR was the method, and the copy in TCRdb shows in-frame clones only, minus some. The table shows roughly 81,000 clones, with 65% to 90% occurring only once. The specimen was PBMCs. All receptors derive from a human donor in good health. Some clones in this sample may be carry-over from other donors' samples. Each CDR3 is given with its conserved first and last residue. D genes are given only for firm matches. Size is omitted from some rows. Given values are once, few, many or a class for expanded clones.

cdr3_aa cdr3_nt clone_size j_call d_call v_call
CASAATDTTNEKLFF TGCGCCAGCGCCGCGACAGACACAACTAATGAAAAACTGTTTTTT . TRBJ1-4 . TRBV4-1
CASSPLDRAEQYF TGCGCCAGCAGCCCTCTGGACAGGGCCGAGCAGTACTTC . TRBJ2-7 TRBD1 TRBV5-1
CATFFRTGALYGYTF TGTGCCACCTTTTTCCGGACAGGGGCACTGTATGGCTACACCTTC few TRBJ1-2 TRBD1 TRBV19
CASSREQNTEAFF TGTGCCAGCAGCCGGGAGCAGAACACTGAAGCTTTCTTT once TRBJ1-1 . TRBV5-5
CASSYSVGRVNQPQHF TGTGCCAGCAGTTATTCGGTCGGTAGAGTCAATCAGCCCCAGCATTTT . TRBJ1-5 . TRBV6-9
CASSTPLGAGLSTGELFF TGTGCCAGCAGCACACCCCTGGGAGCGGGGTTATCCACCGGGGAGCTGTTTTTT . TRBJ2-2 TRBD2 TRBV7-6
CASSQERPDTQYF TGCGCCAGCAGCCAAGAGAGGCCAGATACGCAGTATTTT few TRBJ2-3 . TRBV4-3
CASSPASRAGAGEQYF TGCGCCAGCAGCCCCGCGTCCCGCGCGGGAGCAGGAGAGCAGTACTTC . TRBJ2-7 TRBD2 TRBV5-1
CASSFGQGASNEKLFF TGTGCCAGCAGCTTTGGACAGGGGGCTTCCAATGAAAAACTGTTTTTT . TRBJ1-4 TRBD1 TRBV7-2
CASSSGTGYSPLHF TGTGCCAGCAGCTCGGGGACAGGGTATTCACCCCTCCACTTT . TRBJ1-6 TRBD1 TRBV27
CASSQVGQGALQPQHF TGCGCCAGCAGCCAAGTGGGACAGGGGGCTCTTCAGCCCCAGCATTTT once TRBJ1-5 TRBD1 TRBV4-1
CASRGQNTGELFF TGTGCCAGCAGGGGACAGAACACCGGGGAGCTGTTTTTT . TRBJ2-2 . TRBV5-4
CASSLAPGLPHGEQFF TGTGCCAGCAGCTTAGCACCGGGACTCCCCCATGGTGAGCAGTTCTTC . TRBJ2-1 . TRBV7-9
CASSFGTGVGYTF TGTGCCAGCAGCTTCGGGACAGGGGTAGGCTACACCTTC . TRBJ1-2 TRBD1 TRBV5-6
CASSRDSGGGTDTQYF TGCGCCAGCAGCCGTGATAGCGGGGGCGGTACAGATACGCAGTATTTT . TRBJ2-3 TRBD2 TRBV5-1
CASSSSRGYEQYF TGTGCCAGCAGCTCCAGCCGGGGCTACGAGCAGTACTTC . TRBJ2-7 . TRBV7-9
CATGGGGANEKLFF TGTGCCACCGGGGGTGGGGGGGCTAATGAAAAACTGTTTTTT . TRBJ1-4 . TRBV6-5
CASGLMSGGGYTF TGTGCTAGTGGTTTAATGTCAGGGGGAGGCTACACCTTC . TRBJ1-2 TRBD1 TRBV12-5
CASSPGGIANEKLFF TGTGCCAGCAGTCCAGGGGGTATTGCTAATGAAAAACTGTTTTTT . TRBJ1-4 TRBD1 TRBV2
CASSQDRSNTEAFF TGTGCCAGCTCACAGGACAGGTCGAACACTGAAGCTTTCTTT . TRBJ1-1 TRBD1 TRBV18
CASSLDTGGSTIYF TGCGCCAGCAGCTTGGACACAGGGGGGAGCACCATATATTTT . TRBJ1-3 TRBD1 TRBV5-1
CASSRREQETQYF TGCGCCAGCAGCCGGAGGGAACAAGAGACCCAGTACTTC . TRBJ2-5 . TRBV5-1
CASSPAGISDGYTF TGTGCCAGCAGCCCCGCAGGGATTTCGGATGGCTACACCTTC . TRBJ1-2 . TRBV4-2
CASSGLRTGPNTEAFF TGTGCCAGCAGCGGATTAAGGACAGGCCCTAACACTGAAGCTTTCTTT few TRBJ1-1 TRBD1 TRBV5-4
CASSSRIGQKIGELFF TGTGCCAGCAGCTCCCGGATTGGACAGAAAATCGGGGAGCTGTTTTTT . TRBJ2-2 . TRBV13
CASSVRPEDMVYEQYF TGTGCCAGCAGTGTCCGCCCTGAGGACATGGTATACGAGCAGTACTTC . TRBJ2-7 . TRBV6-6
CASSLRRGRNQPQHF TGTGCCAGCAGTTTACGCCGAGGGCGCAATCAGCCCCAGCATTTT . TRBJ1-5 . TRBV27
CASSKVVLVSGNTIYF TGTGCCAGCAGCAAAGTAGTGCTAGTGTCTGGAAACACCATATATTTT . TRBJ1-3 . TRBV7-9
CASSPRGRDEAFF TGTGCCAGCAGCCCACGAGGCAGGGATGAAGCTTTCTTT . TRBJ1-1 . TRBV9
CASSLDGTSKRDGYTF TGCGCCAGCAGCTTGGACGGGACATCCAAAAGGGATGGCTACACCTTC once TRBJ1-2 . TRBV5-1
CASSLFVGAGEQYF TGTGCCAGCAGTTTATTTGTGGGGGCCGGGGAGCAGTACTTC . TRBJ2-7 . TRBV27